A single sample is the source of the 26 T cell receptor beta chains below, sequenced in a study of blood T cell repertoires in COVID-19 (TCRdb year 2020). The library was built by means of the immunoSEQ multiplex PCR assay. Entries here come from immuneACCESS through TCRdb and include only in-frame sequences with V and J called. Some clones fail to appear in such tables; in the studies checked, an unresolved V gene covers under half of the shortfall, and the cause of the remainder is unknown. The sample table records roughly 380,000 clones; about 80% of these occur just once. Of the sample, roughly 1.2% is held by the ten largest clones. The sequencing input was peripheral blood. The origin of the receptors is a human donor with acute or convalescent COVID-19. The donor label of this sample is uncertain.

This sequence joins TRBV28 and TRBJ2-6, with D perhaps matching TRBD2 (6 bases). Germline CDR1 reads MDHEN; CDR2 reads SYDVKM. Trimming pared 5 bases from V and 0 bases from J, leaving 23 bases between. This CDR3 is built from 20 residues. DNA of the CDR3: TGTGCCAGCAGTGAATCCTGGAGGGGACCTTCCAGCTCTGGGGCCAACGTCCTGACTTTC. Protein product: CASSESWRGPSSSGANVLTF. The full variable domain, rest sourced from reference TRBV28 and TRBJ2-6, is DVKVTQSSRYLVKRTGEKVFLECVQDMDHENMFWYRQDPGLGLRLIYFSYDVKMKEKGDIPEGYSVSREKKERFSLILESASTNQTSMYLCASSESWRGPSSSGANVLTFGAGSRLTVL.

V and J are TRBV19 and TRBJ2-5; 12 bases align to TRBD1. Germline assignment: CDR1 LNHDA and CDR2 SQIVND (reference sequence). J lost 4 bases, V lost 1 base, and 4 bases had no gene match. The CDR3 covers 16 residues. The CDR3 region has the DNA TGTGCCAGTAGTATAGCCCGGGACAGGGGGCGAGAGACCCAGTACTTC. It is translated as CASSIARDRGRETQYF.

The chain uses TRBV10-3 and TRBJ2-7, with 9 bases that match TRBD2. V trimming: 6 bases; J trimming: 3 bases; junction bases outside the gene matches: 3. CDR1 and CDR2 from the germline V gene are ENHRY and SYGVKD. The CDR3 runs to 13 residues. CDR3 sequence reads: CAIRETSGYEQYF. CDR3 DNA sequence: TGTGCCATCAGGGAGACTAGCGGCTACGAGCAGTACTTC.

The chain combines TRBV7-9 with TRBJ2-1; no clear D gene. The CDR3 has 14 amino acids. The ends were cut back, 4 bases at V and 7 bases at J, with 14 bases in the middle. Per germline, CDR1 SEHNR and CDR2 FQNEAQ (reference sequence). In DNA form, the CDR3 reads TGTGCCAGCAGCTCGACTGCGAAAGCGAATGAGCAGTTCTTC. This codes for CASSSTAKANEQFF.

This clone was seen repeatedly, ten times or more. The chain carries TRBV19 and TRBJ2-3, with D hard to call. Per germline, CDR1 LNHDA and CDR2 SQIVND (reference sequence). The CDR3 is made up of 13 amino acids. Trimming took off 5 bases at V and 6 bases at J, with 12 bases between the two ends. The CDR3 region has the DNA TGTGCCAGTAGTGAAACCCGCGTGGATACGCAGTATTTT. Protein sequence: CASSETRVDTQYF.

The chain uses TRBV5-4 and TRBJ1-2; 9 positions match TRBD1. CDR1 is SGHNT and CDR2 is YYREEE in the germline V gene (reference sequence). This CDR3 region has 14 residues. The J segment lost 8 bases and the V segment lost 4 bases, leaving 9 bases of the junction unmatched. The CDR3, as DNA: TGTGCCAGCAGCACTCGACAGGGGGGCTCCGGCTACACCTTC. Translating it yields CASSTRQGGSGYTF.

This clone was detected only once. The rearrangement uses TRBV5-8 and TRBJ2-1, with D hard to call. This CDR3 region has 12 residues. Trimming took off 1 base at V and 9 bases at J, with 8 bases between the two ends. Germline assignment: CDR1 SGHTS and CDR2 YDEGEE. The CDR3 DNA sequence: TGTGCCAGCAGCTTGCAGTTCAGTGAGCAGTTCTTC. Translation gives CASSLQFSEQFF.

This clone was observed a single time. The rearrangement links TRBV5-1 to TRBJ2-1; TRBD2 aligns across 9 bases. From germline, CDR1 is SGHRS and CDR2 YFSETQ. The CDR3 consists of 16 residues. V dropped 2 bases and J dropped 2; count of bases not matched to a gene: 5. The CDR3 sequence is CASSFSERGAYNEQFF. The CDR3 region has the DNA TGCGCCAGCAGCTTCTCCGAGCGGGGGGCCTACAATGAGCAGTTCTTC.

The chain employs TRBV30 and TRBJ2-4, with a tentative D call TRBD2 (5 bases). Looked up from germline, CDR1 is GTSNPN and CDR2 is SVGIG (reference sequence). The V and J ends lost 0 bases and 2 bases respectively, with 11 bases between them. CDR3 length: 15 amino acids. For the CDR3, the DNA is TGTGCCTGGAGTGTGCCCTCCGGGACCAAAAACATTCAGTACTTC. This translates into CAWSVPSGTKNIQYF.

The chain uses TRBV11-2 and TRBJ2-1; D is possibly TRBD2 (5 bases). The ends were cut back, 4 bases at V and 0 bases at J, with 10 bases in the middle. This CDR3 contains 15 residues. Germline loops: CDR1 SGHAT, CDR2 FQNNGV. The CDR3 sequence: CASSSPEGSYNEQFF. CDR3 DNA: TGTGCCAGCAGCTCCCCCGAGGGCTCCTACAATGAGCAGTTCTTC.

V gene TRBV2 combines with J gene TRBJ1-4; D not certain. The ends were cut back, 1 base at V and 5 bases at J, with 5 bases in the middle. The length of the CDR3 is 13 residues. Germline V gives CDR1 SNHLY, CDR2 FYNNEI. CDR3 DNA: TGTGCCAGCAGTGAAGGAGGGAATGAAAAACTGTTTTTT. Amino acid sequence: CASSEGGNEKLFF.

V usage is TRBV28 and J usage is TRBJ1-1; D uncertain. V lost 4 bases to trimming and J lost 4 bases, with 16 bases between them. Germline V gene sequence: CDR1 MDHEN, CDR2 SYDVKM. There are 15 residues in the CDR3. DNA of the CDR3: TGTGCCAGCAGTTCAACGACTACTCTGGGCACTGAAGCTTTCTTT. Amino acids: CASSSTTTLGTEAFF.

The chain employs TRBV28 and TRBJ2-3; 7 bases match TRBD2. This CDR3 comprises 16 residues. V shed 3 bases, J shed 0 bases, and the junction held 6 bases outside the gene matches. The germline V gene encodes CDR1 MDHEN and CDR2 SYDVKM. The CDR3 DNA reads as TGTGCCAGCAGTTTGGGAGGGGTGGGGAGCACAGATACGCAGTATTTT. Translated: CASSLGGVGSTDTQYF.

This chain joins TRBV6-4 and TRBJ2-1; 7 bases match TRBD2. The germline V gene has CDR1 MRHNA and CDR2 SNTAGT. J lost 0 bases, V lost 9 bases, and 11 bases had no gene match. The CDR3 runs 16 residues. The CDR3 nucleotides read TGTGCCAGGGGGCTAGCGGATATGAGCTCCTACAATGAGCAGTTCTTC. As protein: CARGLADMSSYNEQFF.

The chain has TRBV5-8 and TRBJ1-1, with a tentative D call TRBD1 (5 bases). V lost 2 bases and J 0 bases, leaving 17 bases between the germline ends. Germline V gives CDR1 SGHTS, CDR2 YDEGEE. This CDR3 is 17 amino acids long. CDR3 amino acids: CASSFGAWDVMNTEAFF. The CDR3 DNA sequence: TGTGCCAGCAGCTTTGGGGCCTGGGATGTTATGAACACTGAAGCTTTCTTT.

The chain has TRBV6-6 and TRBJ2-7; 7 nucleotides match TRBD2. The ends lost 0 bases at V and 7 bases at J; junction bases unmatched: 12. This CDR3 is 16 amino acids long. Germline assignment: CDR1 MNHNY and CDR2 SVGAGI (reference sequence). The CDR3 sequence: CASSYSGGGVLREQYF. CDR3 bases: TGTGCCAGCAGTTACTCTGGGGGAGGGGTTTTACGGGAGCAGTACTTC.

The V gene is TRBV5-4, the J gene TRBJ2-5; D might be TRBD2 (6 bases). V lost 4 bases and J 1 base, leaving 11 bases between the germline ends. There are 14 residues in the CDR3. The germline gives CDR1 SGHNT, CDR2 YYREEE (reference sequence). The CDR3 sequence is CASSPGGFQETQYF. The CDR3 DNA reads as TGTGCCAGCAGCCCCGGAGGGTTCCAAGAGACCCAGTACTTC.

The genes are TRBV5-4 and TRBJ2-7, with 8 bases matching TRBD1. CDR1 is SGHNT, CDR2 YYREEE, per germline (reference sequence). CDR3 length: 17 amino acids. Trimming removed 4 bases from V and 0 bases from J; junction bases left unmatched: 12. The chain's CDR3 is CASSPRDRLTASYEQYF. As DNA, the CDR3 is TGTGCCAGCAGCCCCCGGGACAGGCTAACGGCCTCCTACGAGCAGTACTTC.

This chain connects TRBV28 to TRBJ1-2; tentatively, D is TRBD1 (5 bases). Trimming cost V 4 bases and J 8 bases, with 26 bases left between them. Per the germline V gene, CDR1 is MDHEN and CDR2 is SYDVKM. This CDR3 spans 17 amino acids. The CDR3 nucleotides read TGTGCCAGCAGTTCCACGGGCCAGGGTATAAAATCGTCGGGCTACACCTTC. This translates into CASSSTGQGIKSSGYTF.

This clone was seen only a few times. This chain links TRBV18 with TRBJ1-3; 10 positions agree with TRBD1. Germline V gene sequence: CDR1 KGHSH, CDR2 LQKENI. The V gene end was trimmed by 4 bases and the J gene end by 4 bases; junction bases not matched to a gene: 7. The CDR3 is made up of 16 amino acids. The CDR3 sequence is CASSRNRDRGGNTIYF. In DNA, the CDR3 is TGTGCCAGCTCACGGAACCGGGACAGGGGCGGAAACACCATATATTTT.

The chain has TRBV6-5 and TRBJ1-1; D is possibly TRBD1 (6 bases). V was trimmed by 5 bases and J by 5 bases, leaving 12 bases between them. Germline values: CDR1 MNHEY, CDR2 SVGAGI. This CDR3 has 13 amino acids. As DNA, the CDR3 is TGTGCCAGCAGTACCACAGGGAGAACTGAAGCTTTCTTT. It codes for CASSTTGRTEAFF.

This clone was observed a single time. The chain couples TRBV5-6 to TRBJ2-1; tentative D call: TRBD2 (6 bases). This CDR3 region has 14 residues. Germline V CDR1 and CDR2: SGHDT, YYEEEE. V shed 0 bases and J shed 7 bases, with 11 bases lying between them. CDR3 in amino acids: CASSLVSGVNEQFF. DNA of the CDR3: TGTGCCAGCAGCTTGGTGTCGGGGGTGAATGAGCAGTTCTTC.

The chain joins TRBV6-1 to TRBJ1-1; 12 nucleotides match TRBD1. V lost 1 base and J lost 7; bases outside the gene matches: 16. The CDR3 is 19 residues long. Germline V gene lookup returns CDR1 MNHNS and CDR2 SASEGT. The DNA of the CDR3 is TGTGCCAGCAGTGAAGGCCTTAACCCCCGGGACAGGGGGCCTAATGAAGCTTTCTTT. It yields the protein CASSEGLNPRDRGPNEAFF.

This clone has a single count. The CDR3 region is CASSELTVNTEAFF. CDR3 sequence (DNA): TGTGCCAGCAGTGAGCTGACAGTGAACACTGAAGCTTTCTTT. The chain employs TRBV6-1 and TRBJ1-1, with D possibly being TRBD1 (5 bases). V was clipped by 3 bases and J by 0 bases, with 8 bases between them. The CDR3 sequence is 14 residues long. Germline V CDR1 and CDR2: MNHNS, SASEGT.

This rearrangement joins TRBV5-1 to TRBJ1-1; 8 positions match TRBD1. Germline V CDR1 and CDR2: SGHRS, YFSETQ. The CDR3 is made up of 17 amino acids. Germline trimming cut 0 bases from V and 0 bases from J; bases unmatched to any gene: 7. The CDR3 is CASSLGWTGSMNTEAFF. As DNA, the CDR3 is TGCGCCAGCAGCTTGGGGTGGACAGGGAGTATGAACACTGAAGCTTTCTTT.

The V gene is TRBV6-6, the J gene TRBJ1-1; no clear D gene. Germline V gene data show CDR1 as MNHNY and CDR2 as SVGAGI (reference sequence). The CDR3 runs to 15 residues. Trimming pared 0 bases from V and 3 bases from J, leaving 11 bases between. CDR3 DNA: TGTGCCAGCAGTTACTCGTCCTACGGGGACACTGAAGCTTTCTTT. Amino acid sequence: CASSYSSYGDTEAFF.